The 5 T cell receptor beta chains below were found in one sample sequenced in a study of beta chain features in type 1 diabetes. What was sequenced were expressed TCRB transcripts, since all of the isolated RNA had been reverse transcribed. Repertoires were generated with immunoSEQ multiplex PCR, while TCRdb's copy carries only in-frame clones and drops some. This sample carries 250,000 or so clones, around 68% of them seen once, and the ten largest clones take around 0.057%. The sequencing sample was made of naive CD4+ T cells from blood. These receptors all come from a man aged 25-40 years in good health.

The rearrangement joins TRBV29-1 to TRBJ2-3; 10 bases align to TRBD2. Germline V CDR1 and CDR2: SQVTM, ANQGSEA. The CDR3 extends over 16 amino acids. After removal of 6 bases from V and 4 bases from J, the junction contained 13 bases not matched to a gene. CDR3: CSVALRKREGADTQYF. The CDR3 DNA reads TGCAGCGTCGCACTCCGGAAGCGGGAGGGAGCAGATACGCAGTATTTT.

The V and J genes are TRBV7-2 and TRBJ2-7, with a possible D match to TRBD2 (6 bases). The CDR3 consists of 13 residues. CDR1 is SGHTA and CDR2 is FQGNSA in the germline V gene. Trimming removed 4 bases from V and 2 bases from J, with 9 bases in between. CDR3 residues: CASSSWRAYEQYF. The CDR3 coding sequence is TGTGCCAGCAGCTCCTGGAGGGCCTACGAGCAGTACTTC.

The V call is TRBV29-1, the J call TRBJ2-3; the D gene is possibly TRBD2 (5 bases). This CDR3 has 12 amino acids. Germline V lookup: CDR1 SQVTM, CDR2 ANQGSEA. V was pared by 3 bases and J by 5 bases, with 9 bases between. CDR3 DNA sequence: TGCAGCGTTGATGGACTCGGAGATACGCAGTATTTT. This sequence encodes CSVDGLGDTQYF.

This chain uses TRBV30 with TRBJ1-1; 8 nucleotides align to TRBD1. The germline V gene encodes CDR1 GTSNPN and CDR2 SVGIG (reference sequence). The CDR3 consists of 15 residues. V gave up 2 bases and J gave up 1 base; unmatched junction bases: 6. CDR3: CAWSFRGRGNTEAFF. The DNA for the CDR3 is TGTGCCTGGAGTTTCAGGGGGCGCGGGAACACTGAAGCTTTCTTT.

The rearrangement uses TRBV9 and TRBJ2-1; D is unclear. Germline V gene lookup returns CDR1 SGDLS and CDR2 YYNGEE. The CDR3 spans 16 residues. V lost 4 bases to trimming and J lost 0 bases, with 14 bases between them. CDR3 sequence: CASSQDPLSSYNEQFF. The DNA of the CDR3 is TGTGCCAGCAGCCAGGACCCCCTGAGCTCCTACAATGAGCAGTTCTTC.